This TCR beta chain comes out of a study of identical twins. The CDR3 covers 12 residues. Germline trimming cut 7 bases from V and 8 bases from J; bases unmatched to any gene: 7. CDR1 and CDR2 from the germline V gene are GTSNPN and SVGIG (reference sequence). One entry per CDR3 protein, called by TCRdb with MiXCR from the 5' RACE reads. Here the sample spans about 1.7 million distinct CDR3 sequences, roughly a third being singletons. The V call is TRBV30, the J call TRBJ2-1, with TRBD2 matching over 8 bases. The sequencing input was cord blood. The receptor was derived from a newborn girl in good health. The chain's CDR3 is CASGPGGDEQFF. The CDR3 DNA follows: TGTGCCTCCGGGCCCGGGGGGGATGAGCAGTTCTTC. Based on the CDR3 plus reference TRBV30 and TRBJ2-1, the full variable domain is SQTIHQWPATLVQPVGSPLSLECTVEGTSNPNLYWYRQAAGRGLQLLFYSVGIGQISSEVPQNLSASRPQDRQFILSSKKLLLSDSGFYLCASGPGGDEQFFGPGTRLTVL.